This T cell receptor (beta chain) emerged from a study of blood T cell repertoires in COVID-19 (dated by TCRdb to 2019 to 2021). Study-level background: Samples covering the acute and convalescent phases of COVID-19 were provided by collaborators in the United States, Italy and Spain. The material from the prospective study consisted of cDNA or gDNA derived from T cells, B-cell-depleted T cells, or PBMCs. The dataset comprised deeply sampled blood TCRbeta repertoires from subjects exposed to, actively infected with, or recovered from COVID-19. The repertoires were released in a freely available public database meant as a resource for research on the immune response to SARS-CoV-2. The samples were drawn from two sources: the first 160 participants of the ongoing ImmuneRACE study, and 1,254 subjects contributed by 6 global collaborators. A de-identified subject ID, COVID-19 status, age in years and sex were almost always included in the sample metadata. HLA class I and class II types, where available, came from metadata supplied by the sample provider rather than from assay-based typing. Paper-wide results and their limitations: How much clinical and demographic metadata was included differed by source and by participant, and the metadata was provided uncurated.

The CDR3, cysteine through phenylalanine, is 12 amino acids long. The entry retains the CDR3 DNA only, 36 bases that are in frame from base 1. The junction carries 14 bases between V and J, which are trimmed by 9 bases and 8 bases respectively. Whole blood was collected in K2EDTA tubes by collaborating institutions according to the institutions' own protocols. For TCRbeta analysis, collaborator samples were shipped as frozen whole blood, as isolated PBMCs, or as DNA extracted from either sample type. TCRbeta CDR3 regions were amplified from genomic DNA by means of the immunoSEQ Assay, a bias-controlled multiplex PCR. Per the source publication's procedure: Nucleated cell counts per sample were estimated from amplification of reference gene primers within the assay. To quantify the absolute abundance of each unique TCRbeta CDR3 rearrangement, sequence reads were collapsed and filtered. For each sample, productive Simpson clonality was calculated as the square root of Simpson's diversity index across productive rearrangements. TCRdb limited this immuneACCESS table to in-frame rearrangements with V and J called. A share of clones is missing; checked studies link under half to unresolved V genes, and the rest is unexplained. V and J calls and clone size are as listed in that table; D and trimming were resolved from the DNA. Within this sample are approximately 290,000 clones, with 89% of them counted one time only. The ten largest clones represent roughly an eighth of the sample.

A note on this clone: No cognate antigen has been identified for it. No qualities accompany the bases; no much larger clone lies one base away.

The TCR comes from a woman aged 55-69 years with acute or convalescent COVID-19. The sequencing input was peripheral blood. The chain couples TRBV12-3 or TRBV12-4 to TRBJ2-1; possibly the D gene is TRBD2, per 5 matching bases. DNA sequence: TGTGCCAGTGGGGAAGTGAGGGATGAGCAGTTCTTC. Its protein is CASGEVRDEQFF.